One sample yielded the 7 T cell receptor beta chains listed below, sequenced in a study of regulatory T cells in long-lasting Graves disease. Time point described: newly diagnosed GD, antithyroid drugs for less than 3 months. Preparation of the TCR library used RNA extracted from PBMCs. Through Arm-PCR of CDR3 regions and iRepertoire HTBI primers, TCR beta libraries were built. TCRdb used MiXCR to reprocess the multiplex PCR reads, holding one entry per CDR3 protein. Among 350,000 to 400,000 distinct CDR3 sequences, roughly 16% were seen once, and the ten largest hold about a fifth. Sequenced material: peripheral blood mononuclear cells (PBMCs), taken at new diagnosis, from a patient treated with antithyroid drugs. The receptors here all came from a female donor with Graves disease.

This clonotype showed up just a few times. The CDR3 here is CASSQAEGLINQPQHF. CDR3 in DNA: TGCGCCAGCAGCCAAGCAGAGGGACTCATCAATCAGCCCCAGCATTTT. The rearrangement joins TRBV4-1 to TRBJ1-5; D may be TRBD1 (5 bases). Germline V gene data show CDR1 as MGHRA and CDR2 as YSYEKL. This CDR3 comprises 16 residues. Deletions cut 1 base from V and 3 bases from J, with 13 bases between.

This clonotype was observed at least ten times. CDR3 sequence (DNA): TGCAGTGCTAGAGCAGAGGGGATAGCGGAGCTTGGGACAGATACGCAGTATTTT. Translated: CSARAEGIAELGTDTQYF. The chain links TRBV20-1 to TRBJ2-3, with D possibly TRBD2 on 6 matching bases. The CDR3 runs to 18 residues. From germline, CDR1 is DFQATT and CDR2 SNEGSKA (reference sequence). V shed 1 base and J shed 3 bases, with 23 bases lying between them.

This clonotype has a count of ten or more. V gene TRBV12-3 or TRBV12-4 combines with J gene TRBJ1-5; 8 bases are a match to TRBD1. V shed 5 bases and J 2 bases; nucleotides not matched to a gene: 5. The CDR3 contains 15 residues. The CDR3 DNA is TGTGCCAGCAGTCGGACAGGGTACGGCAATCAGCCCCAGCATTTT. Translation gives CASSRTGYGNQPQHF.

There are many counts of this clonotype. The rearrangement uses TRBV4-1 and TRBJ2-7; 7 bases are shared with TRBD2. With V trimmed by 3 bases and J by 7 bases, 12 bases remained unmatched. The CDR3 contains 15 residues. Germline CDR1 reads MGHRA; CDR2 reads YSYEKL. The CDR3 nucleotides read TGCGCCAGCAGCCAGCAATCTAGCGGCGACGGGGAGCAGTACTTC. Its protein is CASSQQSSGDGEQYF.

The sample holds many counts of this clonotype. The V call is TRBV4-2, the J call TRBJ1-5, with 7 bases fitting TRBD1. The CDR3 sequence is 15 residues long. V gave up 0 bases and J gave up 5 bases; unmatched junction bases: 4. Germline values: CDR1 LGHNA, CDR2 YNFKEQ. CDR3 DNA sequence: TGTGCCAGCAGCCAAGACAGGGGGAGGGATCAGCCCCAGCATTTT. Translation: CASSQDRGRDQPQHF.

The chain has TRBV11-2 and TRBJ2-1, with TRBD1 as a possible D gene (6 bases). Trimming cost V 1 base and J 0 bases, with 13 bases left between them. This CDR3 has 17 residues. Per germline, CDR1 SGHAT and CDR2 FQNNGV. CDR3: CASSLAYRASSYNEQFF. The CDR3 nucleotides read TGTGCCAGCAGCTTAGCGTACAGGGCTAGCTCCTACAATGAGCAGTTCTTC.

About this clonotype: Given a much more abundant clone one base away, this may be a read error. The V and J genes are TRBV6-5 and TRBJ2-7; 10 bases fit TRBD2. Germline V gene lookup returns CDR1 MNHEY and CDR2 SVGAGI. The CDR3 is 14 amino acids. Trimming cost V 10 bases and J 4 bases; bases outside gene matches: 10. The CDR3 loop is CANRSGRAGYEQYF. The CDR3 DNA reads TGTGCCAACAGAAGCGGGAGGGCCGGGTACGAGCAGTACTTC.